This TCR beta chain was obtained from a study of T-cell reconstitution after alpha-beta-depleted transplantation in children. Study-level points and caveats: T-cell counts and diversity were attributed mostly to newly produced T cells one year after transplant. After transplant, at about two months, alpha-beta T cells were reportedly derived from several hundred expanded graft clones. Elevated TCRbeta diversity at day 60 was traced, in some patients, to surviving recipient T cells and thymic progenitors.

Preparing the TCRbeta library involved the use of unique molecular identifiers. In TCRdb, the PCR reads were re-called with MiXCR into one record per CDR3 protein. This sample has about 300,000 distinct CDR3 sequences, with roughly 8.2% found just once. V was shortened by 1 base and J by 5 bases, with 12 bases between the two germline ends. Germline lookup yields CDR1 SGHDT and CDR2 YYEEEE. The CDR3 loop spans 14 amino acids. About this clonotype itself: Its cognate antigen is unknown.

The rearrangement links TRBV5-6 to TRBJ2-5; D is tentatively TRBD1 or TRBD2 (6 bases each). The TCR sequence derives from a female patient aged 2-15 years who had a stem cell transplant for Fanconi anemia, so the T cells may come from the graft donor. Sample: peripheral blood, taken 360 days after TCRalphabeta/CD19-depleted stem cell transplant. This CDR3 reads CASSLSGGRETQYF. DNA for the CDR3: TGTGCCAGCAGCTTGTCTGGGGGGCGGGAGACCCAGTACTTC.